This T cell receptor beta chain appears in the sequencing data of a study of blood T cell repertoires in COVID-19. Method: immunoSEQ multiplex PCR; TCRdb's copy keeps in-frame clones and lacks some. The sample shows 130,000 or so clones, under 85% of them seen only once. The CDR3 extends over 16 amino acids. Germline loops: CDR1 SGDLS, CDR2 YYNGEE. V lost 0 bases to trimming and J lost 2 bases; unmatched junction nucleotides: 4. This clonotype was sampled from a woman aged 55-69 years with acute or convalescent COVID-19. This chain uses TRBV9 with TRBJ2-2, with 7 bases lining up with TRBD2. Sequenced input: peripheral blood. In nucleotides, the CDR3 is TGTGCCAGCAGCGTAGAGGGGACTATAAACACCGGGGAGCTGTTTTTT. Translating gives CASSVEGTINTGELFF.